The present entry profiles one T cell receptor beta chain with its context. This clone was observed a handful of times. Its antigen specificity is not known. Qualities for individual bases were not recorded, and no much larger clone is one base off. The data derive from a study of blood T cell repertoires in COVID-19 (dated by TCRdb to 2020 to 2021). Study-wide context: Collaborator samples came from the United States, Italy and Spain and covered acute and convalescent phases of COVID-19. The material from the prospective study consisted of cDNA or gDNA derived from T cells, B-cell-depleted T cells, or PBMCs. The dataset comprised deeply sampled blood TCRbeta repertoires from subjects exposed to, actively infected with, or recovered from COVID-19. The repertoires were released in a freely available public database intended as a resource for research on the immune response to SARS-CoV-2. Samples were obtained from the ongoing ImmuneRACE study (first 160 participants) and from 1,254 subjects provided by 6 global collaborators. A de-identified subject ID, COVID-19 status, age in years and sex were almost always included in the sample metadata. Where HLA class I and class II types were available, the types were taken from metadata supplied by the sample provider, not from assay-based typing.

In the prospective study, participants were roughly 18 to 100 years old, resided in about 25 geographic areas of the United States, and were enrolled through a virtual design. Cohort assignment in the prospective study relied on participant-reported clinical history from a screening survey and a study questionnaire. In the prospective study, whole blood, serum and a nasopharyngeal or oropharyngeal swab were collected from each participant by mobile phlebotomists. Additional blood draws and questionnaires over an approximately two-month period could optionally be provided by prospective study participants. Before DNA extraction, prospective study blood samples were shipped either frozen or at room temperature. Broad study findings and their caveats: Clinical and demographic metadata were provided uncurated, with the amount varying by source and participant.

The CDR3 numbers 13 residues from cysteine through phenylalanine. Only the CDR3 DNA is retained, 39 bases long and in frame from the first base. From V the trimming removes 9 bases and from J it removes 9 bases, while the gene matches leave 9 bases of the junction unaccounted for. According to the germline V gene, CDR1 reads MDHEN and CDR2 reads SYDVKM. TCRbeta CDR3 regions were amplified from genomic DNA by means of the immunoSEQ Assay, a bias-controlled multiplex PCR. On the study's bioinformatics: The number of nucleated cells in each sample was estimated by amplification of reference gene primers within the assay. To quantify the absolute abundance of each unique TCRbeta CDR3 rearrangement, sequence reads were collapsed and filtered. For each sample, productive Simpson clonality was calculated as the square root of Simpson's diversity index across productive rearrangements. This immuneACCESS table, as held by TCRdb, lists in-frame sequences with V and J called but not all clones. Of the missing ones, under half trace to an unresolved V gene in checked studies; the others have no known cause. The V and J calls and clone size come from that table; D and trimming were worked out from the DNA. For this sample the table gives roughly 190,000 clones, of which more than 75% were detected only once. The top ten clonotypes cover less than 20% of the sample.

Sample: PBMCs or T cells enriched from blood (not recorded which). This receptor was identified in a woman aged 50 to 65 with acute COVID-19. The chain is made from TRBV28 and TRBJ1-2; 11 of the junction bases match TRBD1. The DNA sequence is TGTGCCAGTCGGGACAGGGGGATTGAAAGCTACACCTTC. The resulting protein is CASRDRGIESYTF.